The clone carrying this T cell receptor beta chain has just a few counts. The data belong to a study of T cells after yellow fever vaccination. Deletions cut 3 bases from V and 6 bases from J, with 11 bases between. CDR1 DFQATT and CDR2 SNEGSKA come from the germline V gene (reference sequence). This CDR3 region has 12 residues. TCRdb reprocessed the 5' RACE reads with MiXCR, giving one entry per CDR3 protein. This table has over 150,000 distinct CDR3 sequences, 5.5% to 8% appearing once. This clonotype was sampled from a man aged 18-30 years who received the YFV17D yellow fever vaccine. The sample in question was CD4+ T cells sorted from PBMCs, obtained on the day of the first yellow fever vaccination. This chain connects TRBV20-1 to TRBJ1-2; D possibly corresponds to TRBD1 (5 bases). CDR3 residues: CSASIGANGYTF. The CDR3 region has the DNA TGCAGTGCTAGTATAGGGGCGAATGGCTACACCTTC.